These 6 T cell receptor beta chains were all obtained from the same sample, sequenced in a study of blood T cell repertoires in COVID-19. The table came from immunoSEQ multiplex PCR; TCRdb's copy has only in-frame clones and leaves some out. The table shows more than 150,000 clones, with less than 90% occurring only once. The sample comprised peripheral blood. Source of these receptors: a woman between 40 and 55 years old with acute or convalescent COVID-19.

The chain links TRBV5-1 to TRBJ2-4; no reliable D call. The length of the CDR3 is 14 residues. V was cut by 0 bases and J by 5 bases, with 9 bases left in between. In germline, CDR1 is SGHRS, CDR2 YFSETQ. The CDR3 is CASSLANPENIQYF. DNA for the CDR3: TGCGCCAGCAGCTTGGCCAATCCAGAAAACATTCAGTACTTC.

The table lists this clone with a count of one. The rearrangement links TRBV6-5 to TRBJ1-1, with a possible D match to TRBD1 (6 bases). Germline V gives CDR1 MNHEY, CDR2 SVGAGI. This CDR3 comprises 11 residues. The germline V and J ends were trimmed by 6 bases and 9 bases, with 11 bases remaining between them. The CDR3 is CASRNTGKAFF. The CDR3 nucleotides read TGTGCCAGCAGGAATACAGGGAAAGCTTTCTTT.

Written as DNA, the CDR3 is TGCGCCAGCAGACGCGGGGAGGCCGTGAACACTGAAGCTTTCTTT. Its protein product is CASRRGEAVNTEAFF. The chain uses TRBV4-1 and TRBJ1-1, with no clear D. The CDR3 covers 15 residues. Germline CDR1 is MGHRA and CDR2 is YSYEKL. Between the trimmed V and J ends, which lost 6 bases and 0 bases, there was a span of 14 bases.

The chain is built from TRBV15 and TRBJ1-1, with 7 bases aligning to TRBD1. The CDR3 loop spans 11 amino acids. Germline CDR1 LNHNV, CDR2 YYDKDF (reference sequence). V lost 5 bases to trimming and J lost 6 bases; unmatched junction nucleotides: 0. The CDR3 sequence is CATSGQAEAFF. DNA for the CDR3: TGTGCCACCAGCGGACAGGCTGAAGCTTTCTTT.

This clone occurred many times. CDR3 in amino acids: CATSFSAGGNTEAFF. CDR3 DNA sequence: TGTGCCACCAGTTTCAGCGCGGGGGGGAACACTGAAGCTTTCTTT. This chain connects TRBV24-1 to TRBJ1-1, with D perhaps TRBD1 (5 bases). The CDR3 has 15 residues. V dropped 6 bases and J dropped 1 base, with 14 bases sitting between them. CDR1 and CDR2 (germline): KGHDR, SFDVKD.

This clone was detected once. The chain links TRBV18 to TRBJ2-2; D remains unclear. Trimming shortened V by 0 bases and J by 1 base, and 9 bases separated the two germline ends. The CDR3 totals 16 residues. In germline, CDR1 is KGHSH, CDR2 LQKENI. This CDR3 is CASSPPYPGNTGELFF. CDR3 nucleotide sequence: TGTGCCAGCTCACCACCATACCCGGGGAACACCGGGGAGCTGTTTTTT.